Shown below are 27 T cell receptor beta chains from a single sample sequenced in a study of shared clonotypes between healthy human individuals. Naive CD8 cells lacked CD45RO and underwent positive selection for CCR7, leaving out terminally differentiated effector memory CD45RA+ cells. Data came from immunoSEQ multiplex PCR; TCRdb stores just in-frame clones and leaves some out. The table has some 2 million clones, about 95% seen once. Sequenced sample: naive CD8+ T cells sorted from blood. These receptor sequences come from a man between 18 and 29 years old in good health.

This chain links TRBV19 with TRBJ2-1; D remains unclear. Trimming took 2 bases from V and 3 from J, leaving 17 bases between them. There are 17 residues in the CDR3. The germline V gene has CDR1 LNHDA and CDR2 SQIVND (reference sequence). This CDR3 is CASSISPRWGSYNEQFF. CDR3 nucleotides: TGTGCCAGTAGTATATCCCCCAGGTGGGGAAGCTACAATGAGCAGTTCTTC.

This chain joins TRBV6-5 and TRBJ1-1; TRBD1 might be the D (5 bases). V lost 4 bases, J lost 3 bases, and 18 bases lay in between. The CDR3 sequence is 16 residues long. Germline CDR1 is MNHEY and CDR2 is SVGAGI. CDR3 residues: CASSSDVLGGYTEAFF. The CDR3 DNA follows: TGTGCCAGCAGTTCTGACGTCCTTGGGGGTTACACTGAAGCTTTCTTT.

The rearrangement joins TRBV5-6 to TRBJ2-7, with D uncertain. Looked up from germline, CDR1 is SGHDT and CDR2 is YYEEEE. CDR3 size: 14 residues. V dropped 2 bases and J dropped 2 bases, with 11 bases sitting between them. The CDR3 loop reads CASSFSEKAYEQYF. The CDR3 nucleotides are TGTGCCAGCAGCTTCTCGGAAAAAGCCTACGAGCAGTACTTC. The full variable domain, in which reference TRBV5-6 and TRBJ2-7 provide the parts outside the CDR3, is DAGVTQSPTHLIKTRGQQVTLRCSPKSGHDTVSWYQQALGQGPQFIFQYYEEEERQRGNFPDRFSGHQFPNYSSELNVNALLLGDSALYLCASSFSEKAYEQYFGPGTRLTVT.

The chain combines TRBV20-1 with TRBJ2-7; D uncertain. The CDR3 totals 11 residues. The germline gives CDR1 DFQATT, CDR2 SNEGSKA (reference sequence). V was clipped by 0 bases and J by 7 bases, with 7 bases between them. The CDR3 protein is CSARDVWEQYF. As DNA, the CDR3 is TGCAGTGCTAGAGACGTCTGGGAGCAGTACTTC.

The V call is TRBV7-8, the J call TRBJ2-1; TRBD1 agrees at 9 bases. Germline CDR1 reads SGHVS; CDR2 reads FQNEAQ. V was pared by 3 bases and J by 2 bases, with 2 bases of the junction left unmatched. This CDR3 spans 15 amino acids. The CDR3 sequence: CASSFRTGAYNEQFF. CDR3 nucleotides: TGTGCCAGCAGCTTCCGGACAGGGGCCTACAATGAGCAGTTCTTC. The full variable domain, rest sourced from reference TRBV7-8 and TRBJ2-1, is GAGVSQSPRYKVAKRGQDVALRCDPISGHVSLFWYQQALGQGPEFLTYFQNEAQLDKSGLPSDRFFAERPEGSVSTLKIQRTQQEDSAVYLCASSFRTGAYNEQFFGPGTRLTVL.

This CDR3 reads CASSALGSGGASYEQYF. CDR3 coding DNA: TGTGCCAGCAGTGCCCTCGGTAGCGGGGGGGCCTCCTACGAGCAGTACTTC. The chain couples TRBV27 to TRBJ2-7; TRBD2 aligns across 11 bases. V lost 5 bases to trimming and J lost 0 bases; unmatched junction nucleotides: 9. Germline CDR1 is MNHEY and CDR2 is SMNVEV (reference sequence). CDR3 length: 17 residues.

The rearrangement links TRBV7-9 to TRBJ1-2; the match to TRBD1 covers 10 bases. Trimming at V came to 5 bases and at J to 4 bases, leaving 10 bases not matched to a gene. CDR1 is SEHNR, CDR2 FQNEAQ, per germline (reference sequence). CDR3 size: 16 residues. DNA for the CDR3: TGTGCCAGCAGCCCAGGAGGGACAGGGGAGGCCTATGGCTACACCTTC. Its translation: CASSPGGTGEAYGYTF. Full variable domain (remainder filled in from reference TRBV7-9 and TRBJ1-2): DTGVSQNPRHKITKRGQNVTFRCDPISEHNRLYWYRQTLGQGPEFLTYFQNEAQLEKSRLLSDRFSAERPKGSFSTLEIQRTEQGDSAMYLCASSPGGTGEAYGYTFGSGTRLTVV.

The chain has TRBV5-4 and TRBJ2-7; 8 nucleotides agree with TRBD1. Trimming took 4 bases from V and 2 from J; bases not matched to a gene: 5. Germline loops: CDR1 SGHNT, CDR2 YYREEE (reference sequence). The CDR3 is 14 residues long. This chain's CDR3 is CASSPGQAAYEQYF. Written as DNA, the CDR3 is TGTGCCAGCAGCCCGGGACAGGCCGCCTACGAGCAGTACTTC.

The chain recombines TRBV7-9 with TRBJ2-3, with 11 bases aligning to TRBD1. This CDR3 has 17 amino acids. Germline V CDR1 and CDR2: SEHNR, FQNEAQ (reference sequence). V gave up 5 bases and J gave up 5 bases; unmatched junction bases: 12. As DNA, the CDR3 is TGTGCCAGCAGCCCTAGTATGGACAGGGGGCCGGAAGATACGCAGTATTTT. This translates into CASSPSMDRGPEDTQYF.

This clone was seen once. The chain carries TRBV4-2 and TRBJ1-2; the match to TRBD1 covers 7 bases. Germline V lookup: CDR1 LGHNA, CDR2 YNFKEQ. V lost 2 bases and J lost 7; bases outside the gene matches: 10. This CDR3 is 15 amino acids long. In DNA form, the CDR3 reads TGTGCCAGCAGCCAAAAAGGGGGCGATGATTCTGGCTACACCTTC. It is translated as CASSQKGGDDSGYTF.

The chain is built from TRBV9 and TRBJ2-7; the match to TRBD2 covers 10 bases. The CDR3 extends over 15 amino acids. V lost 4 bases and J lost 5; bases outside the gene matches: 9. CDR1 SGDLS and CDR2 YYNGEE come from the germline V gene. In DNA, the CDR3 is TGTGCCAGCAGCCCAGGGACTAGCGATCCGCACGAGCAGTACTTC. As protein: CASSPGTSDPHEQYF.

About this clone: The sample carries other DNA sequences with the same CDR3. The chain links TRBV7-9 to TRBJ2-1, with no clear D. The CDR3 extends over 15 amino acids. Trimming shortened V by 5 bases and J by 0 bases, and 11 bases separated the two germline ends. In germline, CDR1 is SEHNR, CDR2 FQNEAQ (reference sequence). The CDR3 reads CASSPSGSSYNEQFF. The CDR3 nucleotides are TGTGCCAGCAGCCCATCTGGTAGCTCCTACAATGAGCAGTTCTTC.

This chain uses TRBV27 with TRBJ2-7; D is possibly TRBD2 (6 bases). Germline CDR1 is MNHEY and CDR2 is SMNVEV (reference sequence). V was trimmed by 3 bases and J by 5 bases, leaving 11 bases between them. The CDR3 length is 13 residues. CDR3 DNA: TGTGCCAGCAGTTTTAGGGAGGAGGACGAGCAGTACTTC. As protein: CASSFREEDEQYF.

A remark on this clone: Other DNA sequences in the same sample also yield this CDR3. The chain uses TRBV30 and TRBJ1-1; D possibly corresponds to TRBD1 (5 bases). V lost 4 bases, J lost 5 bases, and 11 bases lay in between. Germline CDR1 GTSNPN, CDR2 SVGIG (reference sequence). The CDR3 runs 12 residues. The CDR3 nucleotides are TGTGCCTGGACTCCCGGGGGGACTGAAGCTTTCTTT. Protein: CAWTPGGTEAFF.

The rearrangement joins TRBV5-1 to TRBJ2-7; 14 nucleotides match TRBD2. V lost 1 base to trimming and J lost 5 bases; unmatched junction nucleotides: 14. This CDR3 has 19 residues. Germline V gene data show CDR1 as SGHRS and CDR2 as YFSETQ. CDR3 in amino acids: CASSLTGRGLAGVSDEQYF. The CDR3 DNA reads as TGCGCCAGCAGCTTGACCGGGAGGGGACTAGCGGGGGTAAGCGACGAGCAGTACTTC.

V usage is TRBV7-9 and J usage is TRBJ1-1; 9 bases agree with TRBD1. Trimming cost V 11 bases and J 4 bases; bases outside gene matches: 5. The CDR3 runs to 12 residues. CDR1 is SEHNR, CDR2 FQNEAQ, per germline (reference sequence). The CDR3 sequence: CAGTGRGTEAFF. In DNA form, the CDR3 reads TGTGCCGGGACAGGGAGAGGCACTGAAGCTTTCTTT.

The chain couples TRBV7-8 to TRBJ2-2; 10 bases map to TRBD2. V dropped 7 bases and J dropped 2; count of bases not matched to a gene: 22. Germline V gene data show CDR1 as SGHVS and CDR2 as FQNEAQ. The CDR3 has 21 amino acids. This CDR3 reads CASIIKSLAGKRIFNTGELFF. DNA of the CDR3: TGTGCCAGCATCATCAAATCACTAGCGGGAAAACGAATATTTAACACCGGGGAGCTGTTTTTT.

This chain links TRBV4-1 with TRBJ2-7; the match to TRBD1 covers 9 bases. The CDR3 has 16 amino acids. V lost 2 bases and J lost 3; bases outside the gene matches: 8. The germline gives CDR1 MGHRA, CDR2 YSYEKL. For the CDR3, the DNA is TGCGCCAGCAGCCAAAAACAGGGGGCATTTGGCTACGAGCAGTACTTC. Protein sequence: CASSQKQGAFGYEQYF.

The rearrangement links TRBV2 to TRBJ2-5, with 10 bases that match TRBD2. There are 17 residues in the CDR3. CDR1 and CDR2 from the germline V gene are SNHLY and FYNNEI. Losses at the gene ends were 1 base for V and 3 bases for J; bases not matched to a gene: 8. The CDR3 sequence: CASSEGASGSLKETQYF. CDR3 bases: TGTGCCAGCAGTGAAGGCGCTAGCGGGAGTTTAAAAGAGACCCAGTACTTC.

In this sample, this clone turned up once. V gene TRBV4-1 combines with J gene TRBJ2-1; no definite D call. CDR1 MGHRA and CDR2 YSYEKL come from the germline V gene. The CDR3 loop spans 12 amino acids. The V and J ends lost 4 bases and 9 bases respectively, with 10 bases between them. CDR3 in DNA: TGCGCCAGCAGCCCCGGCCTCGTTGAGCAGTTCTTC. Its translation: CASSPGLVEQFF.

The chain has TRBV4-3 and TRBJ1-1; maybe TRBD1 (5 bases). Trimming left V 3 bases short and J 5 bases short, with 16 bases between. This CDR3 contains 15 residues. Germline assignment: CDR1 LGHNA and CDR2 YSLEER. Here the CDR3 DNA reads TGCGCCAGCAGCCAGGGGACGGAAATGGGGACTGAAGCTTTCTTT. Protein product: CASSQGTEMGTEAFF.

This chain uses TRBV5-1 with TRBJ1-6; tentatively, D is TRBD1 (5 bases). The germline V gene has CDR1 SGHRS and CDR2 YFSETQ. The germline V and J ends were trimmed by 4 bases and 13 bases, with 36 bases remaining between them. The CDR3 is 20 residues long. The CDR3 here is CASSPRDGTRLRLFGQPLHF. The CDR3 nucleotides are TGCGCCAGCAGCCCCAGGGACGGAACAAGATTACGTCTATTCGGTCAGCCCCTCCACTTT.

V usage is TRBV27 and J usage is TRBJ2-7, with D possibly called TRBD1 or TRBD2 (6 bases each). Trimming took 2 bases from V and 2 from J, leaving 13 bases between them. This CDR3 has 15 residues. Germline lookup yields CDR1 MNHEY and CDR2 SMNVEV (reference sequence). In DNA form, the CDR3 reads TGTGCCAGCAGTTTAGGGGGGCCACGAACCTACGAGCAGTACTTC. It yields the protein CASSLGGPRTYEQYF.

The genes are TRBV4-1 and TRBJ1-1; the D is unclear. Looked up from germline, CDR1 is MGHRA and CDR2 is YSYEKL. The CDR3 sequence is 14 residues long. The ends were cut back, 5 bases at V and 0 bases at J, with 10 bases in the middle. CDR3 in DNA: TGCGCCAGCAGCGCCCGCAGCTTGAACACTGAAGCTTTCTTT. Encoded protein: CASSARSLNTEAFF.

The chain has TRBV5-6 and TRBJ2-1; D possibly corresponds to TRBD2 (6 bases). The CDR3 spans 11 residues. V lost 5 bases, J lost 9 bases, and 9 bases lay in between. Germline CDR1 SGHDT, CDR2 YYEEEE. The CDR3 region has the DNA TGTGCCAGCAGTCTGACTAGTGAGCAGTTCTTC. Translated: CASSLTSEQFF.

This clone showed up just once. The rearrangement joins TRBV9 to TRBJ2-5; no reliable D call. Germline CDR1 is SGDLS and CDR2 is YYNGEE. The CDR3 runs 14 residues. Trimming took 0 bases from V and 4 from J, leaving 10 bases between them. The CDR3 sequence is CASSVEKRTETQYF. Here the CDR3 DNA reads TGTGCCAGCAGCGTAGAAAAACGAACAGAGACCCAGTACTTC. The full variable domain, its missing parts supplied by reference TRBV9 and TRBJ2-5, is DSGVTQTPKHLITATGQRVTLRCSPRSGDLSVYWYQQSLDQGLQFLIQYYNGEERAKGNILERFSAQQFPDLHSELNLSSLELGDSALYFCASSVEKRTETQYFGPGTRLLVL.

This clone was counted a single time. This rearrangement joins TRBV5-1 to TRBJ1-5; tentative D call: TRBD1 (5 bases). This CDR3 contains 15 residues. V was pared by 0 bases and J by 1 base, with 8 bases between. Germline-derived CDR1 and CDR2 are SGHRS and YFSETQ. The CDR3 nucleotides are TGCGCCAGCAGCTTGGGATGGGACAGCAATCAGCCCCAGCATTTT. As protein: CASSLGWDSNQPQHF.